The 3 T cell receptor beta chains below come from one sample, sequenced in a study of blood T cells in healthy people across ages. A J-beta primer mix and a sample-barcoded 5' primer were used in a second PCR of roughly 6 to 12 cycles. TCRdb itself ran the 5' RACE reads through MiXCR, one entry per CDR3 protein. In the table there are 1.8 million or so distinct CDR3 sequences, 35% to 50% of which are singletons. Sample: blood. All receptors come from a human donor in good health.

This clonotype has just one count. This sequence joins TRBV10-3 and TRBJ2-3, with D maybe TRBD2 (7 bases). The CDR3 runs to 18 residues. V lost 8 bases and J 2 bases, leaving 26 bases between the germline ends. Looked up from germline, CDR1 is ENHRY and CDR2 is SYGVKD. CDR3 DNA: TGTGCCATCGGTGGAGTGGGGATTGGGGGGGGCTTCACAGATACGCAGTATTTT. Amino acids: CAIGGVGIGGGFTDTQYF.

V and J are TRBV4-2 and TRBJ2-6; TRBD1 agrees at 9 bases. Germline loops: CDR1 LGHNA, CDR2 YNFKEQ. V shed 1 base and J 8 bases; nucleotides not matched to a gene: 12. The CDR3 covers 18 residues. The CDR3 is CASSQGDGQGLGTNVLTF. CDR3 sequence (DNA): TGTGCCAGCAGCCAAGGGGATGGACAGGGGCTAGGGACCAACGTCCTGACTTTC.

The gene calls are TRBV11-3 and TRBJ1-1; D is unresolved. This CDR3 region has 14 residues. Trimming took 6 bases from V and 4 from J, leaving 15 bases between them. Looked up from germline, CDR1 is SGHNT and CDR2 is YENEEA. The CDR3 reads CASSPWGSSTEAFF. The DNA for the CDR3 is TGTGCCAGCAGTCCTTGGGGTTCGAGCACTGAAGCTTTCTTT.